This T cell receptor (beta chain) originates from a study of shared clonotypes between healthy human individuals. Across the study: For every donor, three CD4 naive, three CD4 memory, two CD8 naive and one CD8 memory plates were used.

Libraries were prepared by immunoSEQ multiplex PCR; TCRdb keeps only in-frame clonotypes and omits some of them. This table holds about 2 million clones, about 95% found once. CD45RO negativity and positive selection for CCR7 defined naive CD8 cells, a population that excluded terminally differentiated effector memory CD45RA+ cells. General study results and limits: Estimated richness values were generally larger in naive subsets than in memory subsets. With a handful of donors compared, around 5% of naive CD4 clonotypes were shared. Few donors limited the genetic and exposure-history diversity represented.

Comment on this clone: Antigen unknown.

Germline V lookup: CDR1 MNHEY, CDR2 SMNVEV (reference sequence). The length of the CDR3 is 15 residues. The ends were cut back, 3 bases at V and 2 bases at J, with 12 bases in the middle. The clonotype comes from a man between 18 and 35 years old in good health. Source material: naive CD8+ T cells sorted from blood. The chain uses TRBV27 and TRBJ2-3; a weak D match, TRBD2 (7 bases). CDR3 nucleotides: TGTGCCAGCAGTTTGTTGCGGGGGCCCACAGATACGCAGTATTTT. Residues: CASSLLRGPTDTQYF.